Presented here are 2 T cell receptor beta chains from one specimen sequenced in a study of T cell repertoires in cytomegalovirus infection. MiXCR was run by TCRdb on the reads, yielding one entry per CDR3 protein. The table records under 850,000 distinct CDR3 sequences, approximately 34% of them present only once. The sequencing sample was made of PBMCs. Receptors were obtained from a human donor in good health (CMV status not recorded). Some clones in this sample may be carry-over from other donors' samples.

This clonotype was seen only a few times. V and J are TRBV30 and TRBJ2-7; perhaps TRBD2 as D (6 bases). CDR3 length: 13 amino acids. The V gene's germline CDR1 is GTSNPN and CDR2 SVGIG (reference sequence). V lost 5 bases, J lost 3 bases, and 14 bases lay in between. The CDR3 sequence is CAWGWASDYEQYF. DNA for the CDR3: TGTGCCTGGGGATGGGCTAGCGACTACGAGCAGTACTTC.

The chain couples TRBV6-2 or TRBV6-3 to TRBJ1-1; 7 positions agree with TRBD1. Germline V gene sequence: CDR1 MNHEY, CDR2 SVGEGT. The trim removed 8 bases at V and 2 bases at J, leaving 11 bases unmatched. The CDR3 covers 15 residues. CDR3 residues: CASAFPRDSNTEAFF. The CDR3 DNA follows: TGTGCCAGCGCTTTTCCCCGGGACAGCAACACTGAAGCTTTCTTT.